The clone carrying this TCR beta chain was seen a few times. What it binds is not known. The record originates from a study of T-cell memory formation after mild COVID-19. Study outcomes and limitations: SARS-CoV-2 specificity was not confirmed for second-wave clones peaking on day 37.

In TCRdb, the 5' RACE reads were re-called with MiXCR into one record per CDR3 protein. The sample contains hundreds of thousands of distinct CDR3 sequences, roughly a sixth of which appear only once. Unmatched junction bases numbered 13, after V lost 4 bases and J lost 7 bases. Germline CDR1 reads SGHKS; CDR2 reads YYEKEE (reference sequence). The CDR3 spans 17 residues. The material sequenced was PBMCs or a T cell subset sorted from them (not recorded which). This chain uses TRBV5-5 with TRBJ2-1; 11 bases map to TRBD1. The clonotype was recovered from an adult woman who had mild COVID-19 (a few samples of this study predate the infection). Cell type and time point are not known. Here the CDR3 DNA reads TGTGCCAGCAGCCCGTCAATAGGGACAGGGGGGCCTAATGAGCAGTTCTTC. Amino acid sequence: CASSPSIGTGGPNEQFF.